This record covers a single TCR beta chain. Its specificity is unknown. This sample was included in a study of blood T cells in healthy people across ages. General study results and limits: Higher diversity and more naive CD4+ cells were features of long-lived donors, compared to aged donors.

This CDR3 is 14 amino acids long. Per germline, CDR1 PRHDT and CDR2 FYEKMQ (reference sequence). The V segment lost 0 bases and the J segment 7 bases; nucleotides outside the gene matches: 4. A second PCR, run for about 6 to 12 cycles, used a sample-barcoded 5' primer plus a J-beta primer mix. Every molecule of cDNA carried a tag from a template-switch adaptor with 12 random nucleotides. One entry per CDR3 protein, called by TCRdb with MiXCR from the 5' RACE reads. The sample holds about 1.6 million distinct CDR3 sequences, about 35% seen once. Each sample had at least 6 million PBMCs isolated. Total RNA was extracted at no less than 6 micrograms per sample.

The chain links TRBV13 to TRBJ1-1, with 8 bases identical to TRBD1. This receptor was obtained from a woman in her 30s in good health. The sequenced sample was blood. This chain's CDR3 is CASSLGDRVIEAFF. In nucleotides, the CDR3 is TGTGCCAGCAGCTTAGGGGACAGGGTCATTGAAGCTTTCTTT.